The 30 T cell receptor beta chains reported below all come from one sample, sequenced in a study of shared clonotypes between healthy human individuals. Assay used: immunoSEQ multiplex PCR; TCRdb lists only in-frame clones, some missing. The sample has some 1.5 million clones; approximately 96% are singletons. Sequencing used naive CD4+ T cells sorted from blood. Indicated subset: CD45RA+ positively selected. These receptors were obtained from a man aged 25-40 years in good health.

The gene calls are TRBV5-1 and TRBJ2-7; D is possibly TRBD1 (5 bases). Germline values: CDR1 SGHRS, CDR2 YFSETQ. The CDR3 length is 15 residues. V was clipped by 0 bases and J by 2 bases, with 12 bases between them. The chain's CDR3 is CASSLDGAFTYEQYF. CDR3 coding DNA: TGCGCCAGCAGCTTGGATGGGGCATTTACCTACGAGCAGTACTTC.

The V and J genes are TRBV2 and TRBJ1-3, with 7 bases that match TRBD1. The length of the CDR3 is 15 residues. V dropped 6 bases and J dropped 0; count of bases not matched to a gene: 5. Germline CDR1 SNHLY, CDR2 FYNNEI. The CDR3 sequence is CASSRQGDSGNTIYF. The CDR3 bases are TGTGCCAGCAGCAGACAGGGCGACTCTGGAAACACCATATATTTT.

The gene calls are TRBV7-7 and TRBJ2-2, with TRBD1 as a possible D gene (6 bases). This CDR3 is 14 amino acids long. The V end lost 5 bases, the J end lost 1 base, and 8 bases lay between the germline ends. Per the germline V gene, CDR1 is SSHAT and CDR2 is FNYEAQ (reference sequence). CDR3 residues: CASSETGNTGELFF. In DNA, the CDR3 is TGTGCCAGCAGCGAGACAGGGAACACCGGGGAGCTGTTTTTT.

This sequence joins TRBV9 and TRBJ2-1, with 10 nucleotides matching TRBD1. CDR1 is SGDLS, CDR2 YYNGEE, per germline. The CDR3 sequence is 16 residues long. V lost 4 bases to trimming and J lost 4 bases; unmatched junction nucleotides: 8. Here the CDR3 DNA reads TGTGCCAGCAGCCCGGAGACAGGGGGCTGGTACAATGAGCAGTTCTTC. Translating gives CASSPETGGWYNEQFF.

The DNA of the CDR3 is TGTGCCAGCAGTTTGGTCAGGTGGGACACTGAAGCTTTCTTT. Protein product: CASSLVRWDTEAFF. The chain carries TRBV28 and TRBJ1-1; D call uncertain. The CDR3 contains 14 residues. CDR1 MDHEN and CDR2 SYDVKM come from the germline V gene. Trimming shortened V by 3 bases and J by 3 bases, and 11 bases separated the two germline ends.

The chain couples TRBV19 to TRBJ2-1; D possibly corresponds to TRBD1 (5 bases). The V gene's germline CDR1 is LNHDA and CDR2 SQIVND (reference sequence). There are 16 residues in the CDR3. V shed 3 bases and J shed 0 bases, with 12 bases lying between them. The CDR3 bases are TGTGCCAGTAGTATGAGTCAAGGGGTCTCCTACAATGAGCAGTTCTTC. Amino acid sequence: CASSMSQGVSYNEQFF.

This rearrangement joins TRBV14 to TRBJ2-1; tentative D call: TRBD2 (5 bases). V was pared by 4 bases and J by 15 bases, with 13 bases between. CDR3 length: 11 amino acids. CDR1 and CDR2 from the germline V gene are SGHDN and FVKESK. The CDR3 sequence: CASSLGGVAFF. CDR3 in DNA: TGTGCCAGCAGCCTTGGAGGTGTGGCGTTCTTC.

The chain joins TRBV5-6 to TRBJ1-4; TRBD1 agrees at 10 bases. The V segment lost 2 bases and the J segment 6 bases; nucleotides outside the gene matches: 1. This CDR3 has 14 amino acids. Looked up from germline, CDR1 is SGHDT and CDR2 is YYEEEE. The CDR3 bases are TGTGCCAGCAGCTTTGACAGGGGGCATGAAAAACTGTTTTTT. This encodes CASSFDRGHEKLFF.

The chain couples TRBV7-2 to TRBJ2-5; the match to TRBD1 covers 8 bases. Germline CDR1 is SGHTA and CDR2 is FQGNSA. This CDR3 contains 15 residues. V shed 0 bases, J shed 7 bases, and the junction held 7 bases outside the gene matches. CDR3 nucleotide sequence: TGTGCCAGCAGCTTAGCCTGGGACAGGCCTATGACCCAGTACTTC. The encoded protein is CASSLAWDRPMTQYF.

In DNA, the CDR3 is TGTGCCAGCAGCGGGAGGCCTAGCAATCAGCCCCAGCATTTT. Its translation is CASSGRPSNQPQHF. The chain employs TRBV27 and TRBJ1-5; D gene ambiguous. This CDR3 has 14 amino acids. CDR1 MNHEY and CDR2 SMNVEV come from the germline V gene (reference sequence). The V end lost 6 bases, the J end lost 0 bases, and 9 bases lay between the germline ends.

The V call is TRBV7-8, the J call TRBJ2-7, with a tentative D call TRBD2 (5 bases). CDR1 is SGHVS and CDR2 is FQNEAQ in the germline V gene. V lost 10 bases, J lost 1 base, and 20 bases lay in between. The CDR3 covers 15 residues. CDR3 amino acids: CATAPGGRSSYEQYF. The CDR3 bases are TGTGCCACAGCTCCGGGCGGGCGTTCTTCCTACGAGCAGTACTTC.

V is TRBV5-4 and J is TRBJ2-1; 8 bases are shared with TRBD2. The CDR3 spans 16 residues. Germline V gene lookup returns CDR1 SGHNT and CDR2 YYREEE (reference sequence). Trimming removed 5 bases from V and 8 bases from J; junction bases left unmatched: 15. In DNA, the CDR3 is TGTGCCAGCAGTTTTGGCGCGGGAGGCCCAGGGGATGAGCAGTTCTTC. As protein: CASSFGAGGPGDEQFF.

The chain employs TRBV27 and TRBJ1-1; weak D call: TRBD1 (6 bases). The CDR3 contains 13 residues. Trimming shortened V by 11 bases and J by 2 bases, and 15 bases separated the two germline ends. Germline V gene lookup returns CDR1 MNHEY and CDR2 SMNVEV (reference sequence). CDR3 residues: CACSQGLNTEAFF. In DNA, the CDR3 is TGTGCCTGTTCGCAGGGGTTAAACACTGAAGCTTTCTTT.

This chain connects TRBV19 to TRBJ1-5, with D perhaps matching TRBD1 (5 bases). V dropped 4 bases and J dropped 6 bases, with 7 bases sitting between them. The CDR3 spans 12 residues. Germline V gene data show CDR1 as LNHDA and CDR2 as SQIVND (reference sequence). CDR3 sequence (DNA): TGTGCCAGTAGTACAGGGTCTCAGCCCCAGCATTTT. It is translated as CASSTGSQPQHF.

The chain joins TRBV7-6 to TRBJ2-2; no clear D. Germline loops: CDR1 SGHVS, CDR2 FNYEAQ. This CDR3 comprises 14 residues. V was trimmed by 1 base and J by 5 bases, leaving 8 bases between them. CDR3 sequence reads: CASSLDAVTGELFF. Written as DNA, the CDR3 is TGTGCCAGCAGCTTAGATGCAGTTACCGGGGAGCTGTTTTTT. Filled out from reference TRBV7-6 and TRBJ2-2, the complete variable domain reads GAGVSQSPRYKVTKRGQDVALRCDPISGHVSLYWYRQALGQGPEFLTYFNYEAQQDKSGLPNDRFSAERPEGSISTLTIQRTEQRDSAMYRCASSLDAVTGELFFGEGSRLTVL.

The CDR3 region is CASSDGTRGTDTQYF. The CDR3 bases are TGTGCCAGCAGCGATGGGACTAGAGGTACAGATACGCAGTATTTT. The gene calls are TRBV11-2 and TRBJ2-3; 8 bases agree with TRBD2. The V gene end was trimmed by 5 bases and the J gene end by 3 bases; junction bases not matched to a gene: 7. The germline V gene encodes CDR1 SGHAT and CDR2 FQNNGV. CDR3 length: 15 residues.

Details on this clone: Other nucleotide sequences in the sample specify the same CDR3. The CDR3: CASSYSPGMNTEAFF. The CDR3 nucleotides read TGTGCCAGCAGTTACTCTCCAGGGATGAACACTGAAGCTTTCTTT. V and J are TRBV6-5 and TRBJ1-1; TRBD1 might be the D (5 bases). The CDR3 length is 15 residues. Germline CDR1 is MNHEY and CDR2 is SVGAGI. The V end lost 0 bases, the J end lost 0 bases, and 8 bases lay between the germline ends.

The chain uses TRBV21-1 and TRBJ2-7; TRBD1 is taken as the D call from the table, unchecked against the DNA. TRBV21-1 is an annotated pseudogene. CDR3 length: 16 amino acids. CDR3: CASRASTRDRAHEQYF. In DNA, the CDR3 is TGTGCCAGCAGAGCCTCAACCCGGGACAGGGCCCACGAGCAGTACTTC.

V is TRBV4-3 and J is TRBJ2-1; D uncertain. The CDR3 runs 16 residues. Between the trimmed V and J ends, which lost 1 base and 5 bases, there was a span of 15 bases. Germline CDR1 reads LGHNA; CDR2 reads YSLEER. CDR3 loop: CASSQATSKRNNEQFF. The CDR3, as DNA: TGCGCCAGCAGCCAAGCGACCTCCAAAAGGAACAATGAGCAGTTCTTC.

V gene TRBV5-1 combines with J gene TRBJ2-7; 13 bases are shared with TRBD2. Germline CDR1 reads SGHRS; CDR2 reads YFSETQ. CDR3 length: 16 residues. V trimming: 4 bases; J trimming: 2 bases; junction bases outside the gene matches: 6. In DNA form, the CDR3 reads TGCGCCAGCAGCCCAGGGACTAGCGGGACCACCTACGAGCAGTACTTC. This codes for CASSPGTSGTTYEQYF.

The gene calls are TRBV7-2 and TRBJ2-3; 12 bases match TRBD1. Germline V gene lookup returns CDR1 SGHTA and CDR2 FQGNSA. The CDR3 runs 17 residues. The V gene end was trimmed by 5 bases and the J gene end by 4 bases; junction bases not matched to a gene: 10. The CDR3 coding sequence is TGTGCCAGCAGCCAACGGGACAGGGGGCTAAGGGCAGATACGCAGTATTTT. It yields the protein CASSQRDRGLRADTQYF.

The chain carries TRBV4-1 and TRBJ2-1, with 9 bases that match TRBD2. J gave up 2 bases and V 5 bases, and 7 bases lay outside the gene matches. Germline V CDR1 and CDR2: MGHRA, YSYEKL. The CDR3 extends over 16 amino acids. The CDR3 DNA follows: TGCGCCAGCAGCGAATACACTAGCGGGCCCTACAATGAGCAGTTCTTC. It yields the protein CASSEYTSGPYNEQFF.

This chain joins TRBV5-8 and TRBJ1-2; possible D gene TRBD1, 6 bases. V was pared by 4 bases and J by 1 base, with 8 bases between. Germline CDR1 SGHTS, CDR2 YDEGEE. This CDR3 has 13 amino acids. This chain's CDR3 is CASSHRDNYGYTF. CDR3 DNA: TGTGCCAGCAGCCACAGGGATAACTATGGCTACACCTTC.

This chain uses TRBV9 with TRBJ2-7; 14 bases fit TRBD2. Germline loops: CDR1 SGDLS, CDR2 YYNGEE. Trimming at V came to 0 bases and at J to 0 bases, leaving 5 bases not matched to a gene. The CDR3 sequence is 18 residues long. This CDR3 is CASSVGTSGRKSSYEQYF. CDR3 nucleotides: TGTGCCAGCAGCGTAGGGACTAGCGGGAGGAAGAGCTCCTACGAGCAGTACTTC. Together with reference TRBV9 and TRBJ2-7, the CDR3 gives the full variable domain: DSGVTQTPKHLITATGQRVTLRCSPRSGDLSVYWYQQSLDQGLQFLIQYYNGEERAKGNILERFSAQQFPDLHSELNLSSLELGDSALYFCASSVGTSGRKSSYEQYFGPGTRLTVT.

The chain carries TRBV5-4 and TRBJ1-2; D unresolved. V was trimmed by 2 bases and J by 2 bases, leaving 10 bases between them. The V gene's germline CDR1 is SGHNT and CDR2 YYREEE (reference sequence). This CDR3 has 14 residues. CDR3 DNA sequence: TGTGCCAGCAGCTTTGTCGGGTACAACTATGGCTACACCTTC. This sequence encodes CASSFVGYNYGYTF.

V gene TRBV29-1 combines with J gene TRBJ2-7; 8 bases match TRBD1. Looked up from germline, CDR1 is SQVTM and CDR2 is ANQGSEA. V was clipped by 3 bases and J by 3 bases; unmatched bases: 4. The CDR3 contains 13 residues. The CDR3 is CSVEDRDVYEQYF. As DNA, the CDR3 is TGCAGCGTTGAGGACAGGGATGTCTACGAGCAGTACTTC.

This chain uses TRBV6-6 with TRBJ1-2; D is uncertain. CDR1 is MNHNY and CDR2 is SVGAGI in the germline V gene (reference sequence). V was pared by 4 bases and J by 6 bases, with 18 bases between. This CDR3 has 15 residues. The chain's CDR3 is CASSFKHGPPDGYTF. The CDR3 DNA follows: TGTGCCAGCAGTTTCAAACACGGCCCCCCGGATGGCTACACCTTC.

The rearrangement links TRBV5-1 to TRBJ2-7; D remains unclear. CDR3 size: 14 residues. V shed 0 bases and J shed 3 bases, with 10 bases lying between them. Germline assignment: CDR1 SGHRS and CDR2 YFSETQ. The CDR3 DNA reads as TGCGCCAGCAGCTTGGACAGAAGAATCTACGAGCAGTACTTC. It yields the protein CASSLDRRIYEQYF.

The chain uses TRBV2 and TRBJ1-5; possibly TRBD1 for D (5 bases). V lost 3 bases to trimming and J lost 3 bases, with 12 bases between them. CDR1 is SNHLY and CDR2 is FYNNEI in the germline V gene. This CDR3 is built from 15 residues. This chain's CDR3 is CASSDRVKVNQPQHF. The CDR3 region has the DNA TGTGCCAGCAGTGACAGGGTAAAGGTCAATCAGCCCCAGCATTTT.

This clone was detected once. The chain links TRBV28 to TRBJ2-2, with no clear D. The CDR3 sequence is 14 residues long. Trimming cost V 3 bases and J 4 bases, with 9 bases left between them. Germline CDR1 reads MDHEN; CDR2 reads SYDVKM. Here the CDR3 DNA reads TGTGCCAGCAGTTTTGCCAGAGGCACCGGGGAGCTGTTTTTT. Encoded protein: CASSFARGTGELFF. The variable domain in full, completed from reference TRBV28 and TRBJ2-2, reads DVKVTQSSRYLVKRTGEKVFLECVQDMDHENMFWYRQDPGLGLRLIYFSYDVKMKEKGDIPEGYSVSREKKERFSLILESASTNQTSMYLCASSFARGTGELFFGEGSRLTVL.